This T cell receptor beta chain was retrieved from a study of cytomegalovirus exposure and HLA in healthy donors listed by TCRdb under 2017. About the study as a whole: According to a later analysis, one platform produced both the 100 to 150 validation repertoires and the roughly 650 repertoires of the first cohort. The study aimed to test whether cataloging public T cell receptors could reveal signatures of past pathogen exposure. Besides the first cohort of roughly 700 subjects, a separate validation cohort made up of over a hundred different subjects was used. To predict cytomegalovirus infection status, the study brought together high-throughput TCR immunosequencing, statistical association of individual TCRs with disease status, and machine learning.

V is cut back by 2 bases and J by 12 bases, with 18 bases in the junction unmatched. For CDR1 and CDR2, the germline V gene lists MNHNS and SASEGT. The CDR3 runs 18 amino acids, cysteine and phenylalanine included. Only the CDR3 part of the read is kept: 54 bases, read in frame from the first base. Remarks on this clone: It lacks a known antigen. Base qualities are not at hand, and no much larger clone is one base apart.

Donors formed part of the validation cohort, which comprised some 120 subjects and was distinct from the first cohort of 550 to 850 subjects. The paper as a whole reports these results and caveats: The authors suggested that the approach could potentially be generalized to other disease states and immunological phenotypes. Most TCR sequences were seen in very few donors, while some public TCRs were found in many individuals. A few of the identified cytomegalovirus-associated TCR beta chains were confirmed in vitro to be specific for cytomegalovirus antigens. All 120 repertoires were used to score co-occurrence in the validation cohort in a later analysis, because that analysis had no HLA typing for the cohort. In a later analysis, TCRs clustered in the first cohort were found to also tend to co-occur in the 130 or so validation repertoires, with roughly 93% of cluster scores above 0. The study listed 150 to 200 TCR beta chains as associated with cytomegalovirus. Cytomegalovirus status was reported to be diagnosed by the classifier with high specificity and sensitivity in both the original and validation cohorts.

The library was made by the immunoSEQ multiplex PCR assay. The authors processed their data as follows. A statistical classification framework was built for diagnosing cytomegalovirus status from the catalog of TCR beta chain sequences. This is the immuneACCESS table as TCRdb keeps it, with only in-frame sequences that have V and J called. A part of the clones is gone; compared with another copy, unresolved V genes explain less than half, and the rest is unexplained. The V and J calls and clone size come from that table; D and trimming were worked out from the DNA. The sample table lists 60,000 or so clones, roughly 94% of them with a count of one. The ten largest clones represent about 2.2% of the sample.

The sequenced material came from PBMCs. Recombination joined TRBV6-1 with TRBJ2-7, with 14 bases matching TRBD2. The receptor's source is a man between 18 and 29 years old in good health and CMV-seronegative. At the DNA level, the sequence is TGTGCCAGCAGTGAAACAGCGGCGGGACTAGCGGGGGCTCCCGATCTGTACTTC. The resulting protein is CASSETAAGLAGAPDLYF.